This TCR beta chain derives from a study of T cell responses to AZD1222 COVID-19 vaccine. With 1 base removed from V and 7 bases from J, the gap between germline ends came to 14 bases. CDR3 size: 15 residues. Germline CDR1 reads SGHDT; CDR2 reads YYEEEE. Sequenced by immunoSEQ multiplex PCR; TCRdb stores in-frame clones only, minus some. The sample lists about 140,000 clones; over 90% were seen once. Pooling covered second doses at about 4 or about 12 weeks. Study results and limitations: Baseline seropositivity occurred in only a handful of AZD1222 recipients. Spike-specific TCR depth and breadth grew after two AZD1222 doses.

On this clone itself: Antigen specificity is unknown.

The sequenced sample was peripheral blood, obtained 28 days after the second AZD1222 dose. The TCR was taken from an adult who received the AZD1222 COVID-19 vaccine. This chain connects TRBV5-6 to TRBJ1-4; a possible D gene is TRBD1 (5 bases). CDR3 sequence reads: CASSLNAAGREKLFF. CDR3 in DNA: TGTGCCAGCAGCTTGAACGCGGCAGGGCGTGAAAAACTGTTTTTT.